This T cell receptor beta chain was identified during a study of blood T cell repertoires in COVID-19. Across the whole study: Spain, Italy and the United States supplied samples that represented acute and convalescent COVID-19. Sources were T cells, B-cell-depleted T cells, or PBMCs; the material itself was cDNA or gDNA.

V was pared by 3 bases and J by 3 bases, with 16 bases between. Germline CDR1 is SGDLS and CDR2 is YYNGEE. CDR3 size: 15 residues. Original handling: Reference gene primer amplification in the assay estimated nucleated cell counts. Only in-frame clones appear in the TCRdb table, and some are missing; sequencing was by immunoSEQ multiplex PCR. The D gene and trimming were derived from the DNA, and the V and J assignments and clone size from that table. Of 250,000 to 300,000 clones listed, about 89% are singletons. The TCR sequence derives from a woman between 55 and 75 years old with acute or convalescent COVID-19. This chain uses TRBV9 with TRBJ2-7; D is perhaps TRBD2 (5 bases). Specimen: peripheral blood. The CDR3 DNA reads TGTGCCAGCAGCGCTAGCTCCGGGCCCTTCTACGAGCAGTACTTC. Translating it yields CASSASSGPFYEQYF.